This T cell receptor beta chain comes out of a study of post-analysis software for immune sequencing data. For the study at large: Relapsing-remitting, secondary progressive and progressive-relapsing courses of multiple sclerosis were included.

General observations from the study: Included in a set of roughly five TRBV segments more frequent in patients than controls were TRBV5-6, TRBV5-1 and TRBV20-1. Pronounced co-clustering by F measure was evident among identically batched samples.

Germline assignment: CDR1 SQVTM and CDR2 ANQGSEA. After removal of 4 bases from V and 6 bases from J, the junction contained 8 bases not matched to a gene. The CDR3 runs to 13 residues. Unique molecular identifiers were present in the TCR beta cDNA libraries. T cells numbering about 0.85 to 11 million yielded cDNA molecules that totaled roughly 500,000. TCRdb itself ran the PCR reads through MiXCR, one entry per CDR3 protein. This table holds 650,000 to 850,000 distinct CDR3 sequences, around 53% found once. This clonotype appeared a few times. The antigen is unknown. This chain joins TRBV29-1 and TRBJ1-2; TRBD1 matches 7 bases. Sequences were obtained from blood. The sequence was obtained from a girl under 18 with multiple sclerosis. The CDR3: CSVVVGGRDGYTF. The CDR3 DNA is TGCAGCGTTGTAGTAGGGGGCAGGGATGGCTACACCTTC. Filled out from reference TRBV29-1 and TRBJ1-2, the complete variable domain reads SAVISQKPSRDICQRGTSLTIQCQVDSQVTMMFWYRQQPGQSLTLIATANQGSEATYESGFVIDKFPISRPNLTFSTLTVSNMSPEDSSIYLCSVVVGGRDGYTFGSGTRLTVV.